The table lists the clone carrying this T cell receptor beta chain with a few counts. The TCR beta profiling, which covered VDJ combination and CDR3 sequence, was carried out using genomic DNA as the template. TCRdb reprocessed the reads with MiXCR, giving one entry per CDR3 protein. The repertoire has approximately 130,000 distinct CDR3 sequences, around two fifths of them found once; the top ten carry less than 8.5%. This sample was taken from a study of CD8+CD57+ T cells in acquired aplastic anemia. The clonotype comes from a human donor in good health, serving as a control. The sample consisted of sorted CD4+, CD8+, or CD8+CD57+ T cells (not recorded which) from PBMCs.

CDR3 DNA: TGTGCCAGCAGGGGGACAGGGGAAATGAACACTGAAGCTTTCTTT. This sequence encodes CASRGTGEMNTEAFF. The chain uses TRBV3-1 and TRBJ1-1, with 10 bases matching TRBD1. Trimming at V came to 6 bases and at J to 0 bases, leaving 4 bases not matched to a gene. This CDR3 spans 15 amino acids. Germline-derived CDR1 and CDR2 are LGHDT and YNNKEL (reference sequence).